The clone carrying this T cell receptor (beta chain) was counted once. The antigen remains undetermined. Naivety among CD8 cells was defined by CD45RO negativity and positive CCR7 selection, thereby excluding terminally differentiated effector memory CD45RA+ cells. The deep-level immunoSEQ assay was used. Repertoires were generated with immunoSEQ multiplex PCR, while TCRdb's copy carries only in-frame clones and drops some. Altogether about 2.2 million clones are present, 93% being singletons, with the ten largest covering around 1.7%. These data come from a study of shared clonotypes between healthy human individuals. Study outcomes and limitations: Naive subsets generally had larger estimated richness than memory subsets.

The specimen was naive CD8+ T cells from PBMCs. This clonotype originated in a man aged 18 to 35 in good health. Some clones in this sample may be carry-over from other donors' samples.

Here the CDR3 DNA reads TGTGCCTGGAGTCCGTATTCGACGGGAGGCCGGGGGAGCTCCTACAATGAGCAGTTCTTC. Translation: CAWSPYSTGGRGSSYNEQFF. This rearrangement joins TRBV30 to TRBJ2-1; TRBD2 matches 7 bases. Germline CDR1 reads GTSNPN; CDR2 reads SVGIG (reference sequence). The CDR3 spans 20 residues. The junction had 19 bases not matched to a gene; V was cut back by 2 bases and J by 0 bases.